The 8 T cell receptor beta chains given below trace back to one sample, sequenced in a study of shared clonotypes between healthy human individuals. Naive CD8 populations comprised CD45RO-negative cells positively selected for CCR7, excluding terminally differentiated effector memory CD45RA+ cells. TCRdb keeps only in-frame clones here, not all; method: immunoSEQ multiplex PCR. The table records under 1 million clones, about 92% of them present only once. The specimen sequenced was naive CD8+ T cells sorted from blood. These receptor sequences come from a young man in good health.

Turning to this clone: This specimen includes other DNA sequences encoding the same CDR3. The J gene is TRBJ2-7, the V gene TRBV29-1, with 7 positions matching TRBD2. The CDR3 sequence is 13 residues long. In germline, CDR1 is SQVTM, CDR2 ANQGSEA. V trimming: 6 bases; J trimming: 0 bases; junction bases outside the gene matches: 5. For the CDR3, the DNA is TGCAGCGTCGCGGGACTATCCTCCTACGAGCAGTACTTC. Protein product: CSVAGLSSYEQYF.

This chain uses TRBV27 with TRBJ2-7; a possible D gene is TRBD2 (6 bases). Trimming removed 4 bases at V and 1 base at J, with 14 bases between. Germline CDR1 reads MNHEY; CDR2 reads SMNVEV (reference sequence). This CDR3 contains 15 residues. As DNA, the CDR3 is TGTGCCAGCAGTTCTCGGGTTAGCGGTTCCTACGAGCAGTACTTC. Amino acid sequence: CASSSRVSGSYEQYF.

This clone was recorded only once. The rearrangement joins TRBV11-2 to TRBJ2-1; 9 bases align to TRBD2. The J segment lost 9 bases and the V segment lost 1 base, leaving 10 bases of the junction unmatched. The germline V gene encodes CDR1 SGHAT and CDR2 FQNNGV. The CDR3 totals 16 residues. The DNA for the CDR3 is TGTGCCAGCAGCTTAGCGGTTATAGCGGGAGAGGTTGAGCAGTTCTTC. It translates to CASSLAVIAGEVEQFF.

V and J are TRBV11-2 and TRBJ2-7, with 7 bases that match TRBD2. The CDR3 has 18 amino acids. The germline gives CDR1 SGHAT, CDR2 FQNNGV. Trimming took 2 bases from V and 0 from J; bases not matched to a gene: 13. The CDR3 protein is CASSLSPAAGVSSYEQYF. Written as DNA, the CDR3 is TGTGCCAGCAGCTTATCACCCGCGGCGGGAGTCAGCTCCTACGAGCAGTACTTC.

The chain carries TRBV27 and TRBJ2-7; D not resolved. The CDR3 contains 13 residues. V lost 8 bases and J lost 5, with 16 bases in between. Germline-derived CDR1 and CDR2 are MNHEY and SMNVEV (reference sequence). CDR3 nucleotides: TGTGCCAGCGGCACTGGAGTTAGTGACGAGCAGTACTTC. Translation: CASGTGVSDEQYF.

The chain joins TRBV27 to TRBJ1-1; 7 bases map to TRBD1. V lost 2 bases to trimming and J lost 4 bases; unmatched junction nucleotides: 4. This CDR3 has 14 residues. The germline CDR1 and CDR2 sequences are MNHEY and SMNVEV (reference sequence). The CDR3 region is CASSLKGQITEAFF. The CDR3 DNA sequence: TGTGCCAGCAGTTTAAAGGGACAGATCACTGAAGCTTTCTTT.

The J gene is TRBJ2-7, the V gene TRBV7-8, with D maybe TRBD2 (5 bases). Trimming pared 4 bases from V and 2 bases from J, leaving 18 bases between. Per germline, CDR1 SGHVS and CDR2 FQNEAQ. The CDR3 spans 16 residues. The CDR3 nucleotides are TGTGCCAGCAGCTCGCCCGGGGTAGCCCTCGCCTACGAGCAGTACTTC. Its protein product is CASSSPGVALAYEQYF.

The genes are TRBV6-5 and TRBJ2-7; a weak D match, TRBD2 (5 bases). Germline V gene lookup returns CDR1 MNHEY and CDR2 SVGAGI. The CDR3 totals 13 residues. V was trimmed by 8 bases and J by 5 bases, leaving 16 bases between them. The CDR3 DNA reads TGTGCCAGCCGACTCTTCAGCGGTCACGAGCAGTACTTC. Translating it yields CASRLFSGHEQYF.